This T cell receptor beta chain appears in the sequencing data of a study of blood T cell repertoires in COVID-19 (dated by TCRdb to 2018 to 2021). For context, the study as a whole: Samples from collaborators originated in the United States, Italy and Spain and spanned both the acute and convalescent phases of COVID-19. The prospective study material was composed of cDNA or gDNA derived from T cells, B-cell-depleted T cells, or PBMCs. A freely available public database, intended as a resource for researchers studying the immune response to SARS-CoV-2, is where the repertoires were released. Nearly every sample came with metadata listing a de-identified subject ID, COVID-19 status, age in years and sex. Deeply sampled blood TCRbeta repertoires from subjects exposed to, actively infected with, or recovered from COVID-19 were included in the dataset. Samples were obtained from the ongoing ImmuneRACE study (first 160 participants) and from about 1,300 subjects provided by 6 global collaborators. HLA class I and class II types, where available, came from metadata supplied by the sample provider rather than from assay-based typing. Study-wide findings and limitations: How much clinical and demographic metadata was included differed by source and by participant, and the metadata was provided uncurated.

As for this clone: This receptor's antigen is unknown. No base quality values were provided; no much bigger clone lies one nucleotide off.

TCRbeta CDR3 regions were amplified from genomic DNA by means of the immunoSEQ Assay, a bias-controlled multiplex PCR. For the original study's pipeline: Within the assay, amplification of reference gene primers was used to estimate how many nucleated cells each sample contained. To quantify the absolute abundance of each unique TCRbeta CDR3 rearrangement, sequence reads were collapsed and filtered. For each sample, productive Simpson clonality was calculated by taking the square root of Simpson's diversity index across productive rearrangements. The immuneACCESS repertoire file appears here via TCRdb, limited to in-frame rearrangements. These files lack a portion of the clones; in checked studies, under half of the deficit traces to unresolved V genes, and the cause of the others is not known. V and J calls and clone size are given by that table; D and trimming were obtained from the DNA. For this sample the table gives roughly 150,000 clones, of which more than 60% were detected only once. Of the sample, around 2.7% falls within the top ten clones.

Collaborating institutions collected whole blood in K2EDTA tubes following their own protocols. For TCRbeta analysis, collaborators shipped samples in one of three forms: frozen whole blood, isolated PBMCs, or DNA extracted from either of those sample types. The germline V gene gives CDR1 as KGHSH and CDR2 as LQKENI. The cysteine opens and the phenylalanine closes a CDR3 of 17 amino acids. Only the CDR3 part of the read is kept: 51 bases, read in frame from the first base. For this chain, trimming is 3 bases at the V end and 7 bases at the J end, and the number of junction bases without a gene match is 13.

The sample taken for sequencing was peripheral blood. This clonotype originated in a man in his 70s with acute or convalescent COVID-19. The rearrangement joined TRBV18 to TRBJ2-2; a stretch of 8 junction bases matches TRBD1. The DNA sequence reads TGTGCCAGCTCACCCCAACCAGGGGGCATCGGGATCGGGGAGCTGTTTTTT. Its translation reads: CASSPQPGGIGIGELFF. When the CDR3 is completed using the reference TRBV18 and TRBJ2-2 genes on either side, the full variable domain is NAGVMQNPRHLVRRRGQEARLRCSPMKGHSHVYWYRQLPEEGLKFMVYLQKENIIDESGMPKERFSAEFPKEGPSILRIQQVVRGDSAAYFCASSPQPGGIGIGELFFGEGSRLTVL.